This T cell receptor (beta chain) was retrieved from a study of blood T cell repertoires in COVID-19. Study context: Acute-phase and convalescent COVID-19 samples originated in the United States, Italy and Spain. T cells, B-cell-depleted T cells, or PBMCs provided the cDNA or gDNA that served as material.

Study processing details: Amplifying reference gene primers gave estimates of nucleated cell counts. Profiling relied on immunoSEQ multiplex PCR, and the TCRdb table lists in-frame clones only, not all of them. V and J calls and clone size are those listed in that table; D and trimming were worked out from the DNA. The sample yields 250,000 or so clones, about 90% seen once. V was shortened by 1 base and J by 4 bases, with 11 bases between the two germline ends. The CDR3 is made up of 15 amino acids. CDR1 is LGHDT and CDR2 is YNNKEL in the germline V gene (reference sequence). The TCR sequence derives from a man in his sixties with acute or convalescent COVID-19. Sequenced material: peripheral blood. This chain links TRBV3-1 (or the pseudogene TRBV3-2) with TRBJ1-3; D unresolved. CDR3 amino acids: CASSQGPGAGNTIYF. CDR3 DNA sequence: TGTGCCAGCAGCCAAGGTCCGGGTGCAGGAAACACCATATATTTT.